The TCR beta chain under discussion was sequenced for a study of blood T cell repertoires in COVID-19 (dated by TCRdb to the early 2020s). As for the study more broadly: The collaborator samples originated in the United States, Italy and Spain and spanned the acute and convalescent phases of COVID-19. Where available, HLA class I and class II types were obtained from metadata supplied by the sample provider rather than from assay-based typing. The samples were drawn from the first 160 participants of the ongoing ImmuneRACE study and from some 1,300 subjects provided by 6 global collaborators. Deeply sampled blood TCRbeta repertoires from subjects exposed to, actively infected with, or recovered from COVID-19 were included in the dataset. The repertoires were released in a freely available public database intended as a resource for research on the immune response to SARS-CoV-2. The material from the prospective study consisted of cDNA or gDNA derived from T cells, B-cell-depleted T cells, or PBMCs. The sample metadata nearly always contained a de-identified subject ID, COVID-19 status, age in years and sex. What the study reported, not specific to this receptor: The amount of clinical and demographic metadata varied by source and participant and was provided uncurated.

Participants in the prospective study were enrolled through a virtual design, were aged about 18 to 100 years, and lived in some 24 United States geographic areas. Cohort assignment in the prospective study relied on participant-reported clinical history from a screening survey and a study questionnaire. Recovered participants in ImmuneRACE Cohort 3 were defined as having two consecutive negative NP/OP PCR tests, clearance from a healthcare professional, or resolution of symptoms. In the prospective study, mobile phlebotomists collected whole blood, serum and a nasopharyngeal or oropharyngeal swab from each participant. Participants in the prospective study had the option to provide additional blood draws and questionnaires over a 2-month period. Before DNA extraction, blood samples from the prospective study were shipped at room temperature or frozen. TCRbeta CDR3 regions were amplified from genomic DNA using the immunoSEQ Assay, a bias-controlled multiplex PCR. On the authors' methods: Within the assay, amplification of reference gene primers was used to estimate how many nucleated cells each sample contained. Sequence reads were collapsed and filtered to measure the absolute abundance of every unique TCRbeta CDR3 rearrangement. For each sample, productive Simpson clonality was calculated as the square root of Simpson's diversity index across productive rearrangements. Drawn from immuneACCESS, this table holds only the in-frame rearrangements with V and J called that TCRdb kept. Clones are partly lost; checked studies trace under half to an unresolved V gene and leave the rest unexplained. V and J calls and clone size are as listed in that table; D and trimming were resolved from the DNA. The sample table contains over 150,000 clones; only one count was recorded for more than 80% of them. 6.2% of the sample rests with the top ten.

Notes on this clone: Its antigen specificity is not known. No base quality values were provided; no much bigger clone lies one nucleotide off.

CDR3 length: 14 amino acids, cysteine to phenylalanine. Here the CDR3 DNA is all that survives: 42 bases in frame from base 1. According to the germline V gene, CDR1 reads MDHEN and CDR2 reads SYDVKM. Trimming removed 6 bases from V and 2 bases from J; the gene matches leave 2 bases unexplained. This sequence was found in a man aged 35 to 55 who had recovered from COVID-19. Sequencing was carried out using PBMCs or T cells enriched from blood (not recorded which). The rearranged chain carries TRBV28 and TRBJ1-2, with 11 central nucleotides matching TRBD1. The sequenced DNA is TGTGCCAGCAGGGACAGGGGGCTCAACTATGGCTACACCTTC. Its protein reads: CASRDRGLNYGYTF.